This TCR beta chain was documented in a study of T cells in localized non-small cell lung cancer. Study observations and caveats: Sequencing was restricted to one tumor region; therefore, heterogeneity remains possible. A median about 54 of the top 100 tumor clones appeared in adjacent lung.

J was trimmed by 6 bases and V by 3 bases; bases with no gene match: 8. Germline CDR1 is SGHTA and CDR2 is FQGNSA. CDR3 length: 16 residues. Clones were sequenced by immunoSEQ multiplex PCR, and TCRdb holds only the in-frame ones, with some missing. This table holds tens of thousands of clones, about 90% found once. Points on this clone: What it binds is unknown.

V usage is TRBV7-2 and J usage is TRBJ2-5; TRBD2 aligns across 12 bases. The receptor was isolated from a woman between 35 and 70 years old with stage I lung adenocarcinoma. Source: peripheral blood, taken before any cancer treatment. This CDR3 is CASSLSGTSGFKTQYF. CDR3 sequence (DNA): TGTGCCAGCAGCTTGAGCGGGACTAGCGGGTTCAAGACCCAGTACTTC.